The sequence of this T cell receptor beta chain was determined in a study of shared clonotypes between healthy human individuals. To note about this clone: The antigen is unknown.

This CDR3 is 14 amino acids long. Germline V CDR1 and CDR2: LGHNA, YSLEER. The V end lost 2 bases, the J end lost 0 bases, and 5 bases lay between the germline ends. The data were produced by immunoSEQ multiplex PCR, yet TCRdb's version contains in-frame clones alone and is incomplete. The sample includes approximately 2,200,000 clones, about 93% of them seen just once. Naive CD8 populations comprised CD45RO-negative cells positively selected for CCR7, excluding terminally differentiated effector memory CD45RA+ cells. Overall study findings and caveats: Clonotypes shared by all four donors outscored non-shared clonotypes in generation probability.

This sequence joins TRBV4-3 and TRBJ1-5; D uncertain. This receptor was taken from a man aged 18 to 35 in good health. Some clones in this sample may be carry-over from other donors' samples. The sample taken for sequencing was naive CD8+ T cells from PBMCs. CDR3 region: CASSQIYSNQPQHF. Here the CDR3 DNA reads TGCGCCAGCAGCCAAATATATAGCAATCAGCCCCAGCATTTT.